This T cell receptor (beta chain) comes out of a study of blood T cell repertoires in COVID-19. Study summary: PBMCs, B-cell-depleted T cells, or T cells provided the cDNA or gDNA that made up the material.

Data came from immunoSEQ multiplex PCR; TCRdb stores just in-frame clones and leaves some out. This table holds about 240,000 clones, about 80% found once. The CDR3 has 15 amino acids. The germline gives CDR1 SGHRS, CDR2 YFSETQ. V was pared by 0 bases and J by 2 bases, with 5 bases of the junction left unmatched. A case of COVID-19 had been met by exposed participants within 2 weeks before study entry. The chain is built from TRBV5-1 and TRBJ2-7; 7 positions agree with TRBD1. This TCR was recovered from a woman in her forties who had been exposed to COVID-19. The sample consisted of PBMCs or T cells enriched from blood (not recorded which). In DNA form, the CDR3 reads TGCGCCAGCAGCTTGGGGGACAGAGCACCCTACGAGCAGTACTTC. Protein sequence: CASSLGDRAPYEQYF. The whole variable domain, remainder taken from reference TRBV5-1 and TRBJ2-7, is KAGVTQTPRYLIKTRGQQVTLSCSPISGHRSVSWYQQTPGQGLQFLFEYFSETQRNKGNFPGRFSGRQFSNSRSEMNVSTLELGDSALYLCASSLGDRAPYEQYFGPGTRLTVT.